This record covers a single T cell receptor (beta chain). This clonotype was counted only a few times. The target of this receptor is not known. Per-base qualities were not stored, and no clone one base away is much larger. Ophthalmopathy patients had moderately to severely active disease, with a Clinical Activity Score of 3 or more, a NOSPECS grade of 4 or more, and a disease duration of less than 3 months. The study excluded patients with uncontrolled infections, other autoimmune diseases, pregnancy or lactation. Diagnoses were established on the basis of clinical symptoms, serum thyroxine and TRAb, thyroid ultrasound, and orbital computed tomography. PBMCs were separated from 10 ml of fresh peripheral blood using Ficoll-Paque density gradient centrifugation. Trizol reagent was used to extract total RNA, and RNA quality was then checked on an Agilent 2100 Bioanalyzer. Amplification of TCR beta CDR3 regions was carried out from RNA transcripts. For the first round of RT-PCR on the TCR CDR3, the HTBI primer set was used together with the Qiagen OneStep RT-PCR kit. Libraries were constructed in a second round of multiplex PCR, after which size selection and purification were performed. Libraries were sequenced paired-end with 100 bp reads on an Illumina HiSeq2000. The study's processing was this. SOAPnuke was used to process the raw data, with reads discarded if the reads contained adapters or uncalled bases, had a mean Phred below 15, or lacked an exact constant-primer or identifier match. COPE v1.2.5 was used to merge the high-quality paired reads, and each unique nucleotide sequence was defined as a clonotype. MiTCR v1.1 was used to align clonotypes to the IMGT TRBV, TRBD and TRBJ reference segments. Analysis was restricted to V-J combinations with a frequency above 0.0001, which covered roughly 99% of repertoires. A TCS score was defined as the ratio between F50 (clonal expansion) and ExV (chaos), using BLOSUM62-based TCRdist between CDR3 peptides within each V-J. Welch's t-statistics and random forest reduced roughly 500 V-J features to under 15, which were used in a naive Bayes classifier (R e1071). Starting from the raw public reads, TCRdb applied fastp trimming at Q25, assembled clones with MiXCR and retained in-frame beta chains. All rows with the same CDR3 protein become a single entry with the most common DNA and genes. TCRdb, rather than the study authors, made the V and J calls. The sample table records a few hundred thousand distinct CDR3 sequences; 20% to 25% of these occur just once. Roughly 60% of the sample comes from the top ten.

The record originates from a study of T cells in Graves' hyperthyroidism and ophthalmopathy (dated by TCRdb to between 2018 and 2021). In terms of the full investigation: Peripheral blood was sampled at the time of initial diagnosis, prior to any treatment. After blood sampling, hyperthyroidism patients were treated with methimazole at a starting dose of 30 mg daily, and ophthalmopathy patients were treated with high-dose intravenous methylprednisolone. In addition, the study compared T-cell repertoires in thyroid tissue and in blood from five to seven Graves' hyperthyroidism patients. To identify TCR V-J signatures that set the groups apart, the researchers used a discovery cohort of 100 or so patients, made up of 43 with Graves' ophthalmopathy and about 60 with stable Graves' hyperthyroidism. The 90 to 100 discovery patients were randomly split 7:3 into training and test sets. The paper describes TCR Vbeta CDR3 sequencing of more than 120 peripheral blood samples, made up of about 41 ophthalmopathy patients, 70 to 75 hyperthyroidism patients and roughly 17 progressor patients. An independent validation cohort of around 20 hyperthyroidism patients and approximately 17 patients who later progressed to ophthalmopathy tested prospective prediction of ophthalmopathy.

The investigation overall reported the following: In validation, the model predicted progression to ophthalmopathy with around 71% sensitivity and 72% to 85% specificity, a median of around six months before onset. Most expanded thyroid clonotypes (frequency above 0.001) were also detected in blood, suggesting blood repertoires may reflect thyroid immune responses. Sample size was not statistically predetermined, and investigators were not blinded to group allocation. Ophthalmopathy was separated from stable hyperthyroidism by a 13 V-J signature model, with 85% to 90% sensitivity and roughly 81% specificity obtained in cross-validation and 80%/75% obtained in testing.

The material sequenced was blood. The clonotype comes from a young man with Graves' ophthalmopathy.

CDR3 region: CASSYGGRKGVTEAFF. The nucleotide sequence reads TGTGCCAGCAGTTATGGGGGGCGAAAAGGAGTCACTGAAGCTTTCTTT. Recombination joined TRBV6-5 with TRBJ1-1; the D segment could be TRBD1, given 6 matching bases. Counted from cysteine to phenylalanine, this CDR3 has 16 amino acids. The sequence is cut down to CDR3 DNA, 48 bases in frame from base 1. At the junction V is shortened by 3 bases and J by 4 bases, with 18 bases in between. CDR1 MNHEY and CDR2 SVGAGI were looked up in the germline V gene.